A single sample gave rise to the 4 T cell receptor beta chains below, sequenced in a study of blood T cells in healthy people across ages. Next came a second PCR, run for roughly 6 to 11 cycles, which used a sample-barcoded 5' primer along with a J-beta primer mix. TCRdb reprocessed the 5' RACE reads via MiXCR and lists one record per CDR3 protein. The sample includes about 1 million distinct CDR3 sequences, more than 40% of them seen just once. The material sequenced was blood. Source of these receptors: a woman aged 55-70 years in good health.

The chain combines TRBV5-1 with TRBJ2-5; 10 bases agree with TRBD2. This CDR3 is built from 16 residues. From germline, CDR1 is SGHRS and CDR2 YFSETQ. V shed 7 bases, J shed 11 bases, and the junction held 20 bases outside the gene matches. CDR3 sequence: CASASLAGVGSGEQYF. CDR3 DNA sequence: TGCGCCAGCGCAAGCCTAGCGGGAGTGGGGTCCGGTGAGCAGTACTTC.

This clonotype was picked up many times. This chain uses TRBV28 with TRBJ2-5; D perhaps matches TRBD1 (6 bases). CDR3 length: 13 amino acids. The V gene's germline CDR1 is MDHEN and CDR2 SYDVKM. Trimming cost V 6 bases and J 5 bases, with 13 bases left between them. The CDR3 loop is CASSVSGVETQYF. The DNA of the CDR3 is TGTGCCAGCAGCGTCTCAGGGGTGGAGACCCAGTACTTC.

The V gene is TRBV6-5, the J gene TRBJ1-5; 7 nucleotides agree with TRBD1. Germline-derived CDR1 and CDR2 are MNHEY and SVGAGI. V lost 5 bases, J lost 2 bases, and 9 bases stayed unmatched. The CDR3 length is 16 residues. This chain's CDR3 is CASSKRQGLRNQPQHF. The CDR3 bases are TGTGCCAGCAGTAAGAGACAGGGCCTTCGCAATCAGCCCCAGCATTTT.

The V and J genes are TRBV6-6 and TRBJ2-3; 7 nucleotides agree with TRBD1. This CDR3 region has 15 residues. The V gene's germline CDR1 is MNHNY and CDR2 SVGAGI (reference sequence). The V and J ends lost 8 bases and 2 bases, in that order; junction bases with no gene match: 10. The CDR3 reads CASYMTGPHTDTQYF. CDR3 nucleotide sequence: TGTGCCAGCTACATGACAGGGCCCCACACAGATACGCAGTATTTT.